These 6 T cell receptor beta chains share one sample of origin, sequenced in a study of Tregs in tolerant kidney transplant recipients. Libraries were prepared by immunoSEQ multiplex PCR; TCRdb keeps only in-frame clonotypes and omits some of them. This table holds tens of thousands of clones, 70% to 90% found once. The sample was CD4+ T cells from blood, taken before the transplant. The receptor set was obtained from a human donor who received a combined kidney and bone marrow transplant.

This clone occurred once. The V call is TRBV7-2, the J call TRBJ2-1, with 7 positions matching TRBD2. The germline CDR1 and CDR2 sequences are SGHTA and FQGNSA. The CDR3 has 15 residues. Germline trimming cut 1 base from V and 2 bases from J; bases unmatched to any gene: 2. CDR3 residues: CASSLDGRPYNEQFF. The CDR3 coding sequence is TGTGCCAGCAGCTTAGACGGGAGGCCCTACAATGAGCAGTTCTTC.

V usage is TRBV11-2 and J usage is TRBJ2-7, with D maybe TRBD2 (6 bases). Between the trimmed V and J ends, which lost 5 bases and 0 bases, there was a span of 20 bases. The germline gives CDR1 SGHAT, CDR2 FQNNGV. The CDR3 is 17 residues long. This CDR3 is CASSRTTGGTVSYEQYF. CDR3 in DNA: TGTGCCAGCAGCCGGACTACCGGTGGGACGGTCTCCTACGAGCAGTACTTC.

This rearrangement joins TRBV10-3 to TRBJ1-1; 8 positions match TRBD1. V trimming: 0 bases; J trimming: 1 base; junction bases outside the gene matches: 1. The CDR3 loop spans 15 amino acids. The V gene's germline CDR1 is ENHRY and CDR2 SYGVKD. The CDR3, as DNA: TGTGCCATCAGTGAGTCAGACAGGGGGAACACTGAAGCTTTCTTT. Its translation: CAISESDRGNTEAFF.

The V gene is TRBV30, the J gene TRBJ1-2; 8 positions agree with TRBD1. CDR1 is GTSNPN and CDR2 is SVGIG in the germline V gene (reference sequence). J gave up 5 bases and V 3 bases, and 5 bases lay outside the gene matches. The CDR3 runs to 13 residues. CDR3 amino acids: CAWRAQGAYGYTF. The CDR3 DNA sequence: TGTGCCTGGAGAGCGCAGGGGGCATATGGCTACACCTTC.

This CDR3 is CASSEASGTAFEKLFF. In DNA form, the CDR3 reads TGTGCCAGCAGTGAAGCTTCCGGGACAGCTTTCGAAAAACTGTTTTTT. This chain links TRBV25-1 with TRBJ1-4; 7 nucleotides align to TRBD1. Unmatched junction bases numbered 11, after V lost 2 bases and J lost 8 bases. Germline-derived CDR1 and CDR2 are MGHDK and SYGVNS. The CDR3 contains 16 residues.

The chain uses TRBV4-1 and TRBJ2-3, with D perhaps matching TRBD2 (5 bases). Per germline, CDR1 MGHRA and CDR2 YSYEKL. V gave up 2 bases and J gave up 10 bases, with 22 bases separating them. CDR3 length: 16 residues. CDR3 bases: TGCGCCAGCAGCCAACCTGGAACTAGAAACTCCCGGGCGCAGTATTTT. Its translation: CASSQPGTRNSRAQYF.